Here is one T cell receptor beta chain with its context. The antigen remains undetermined. This record belongs to a study of T cell responses to AZD1222 COVID-19 vaccine. Study conclusions and caveats: Among AZD1222 vaccinees, only five to seven were seropositive at baseline. Among vaccine-associated CD4 TCRs, coverage spanned spike, with dominance at 160-218 and 743-854. Mostly white British, mostly female donors; authors suggested clonal diversity may be underestimated.

The germline V and J ends were trimmed by 6 bases and 0 bases, with 15 bases remaining between them. The CDR3 is made up of 15 amino acids. Germline values: CDR1 SGHVS, CDR2 FNYEAQ. Sequencing was performed with immunoSEQ multiplex PCR; in TCRdb, only in-frame clones are kept and a portion is missing. Here the sample spans 90,000 to 100,000 clones, around 85% being singletons. The source material was peripheral blood, sampled 28 days after the second AZD1222 dose. The sequence derives from an adult who received the AZD1222 COVID-19 vaccine. V gene TRBV7-6 combines with J gene TRBJ2-7; the D is unclear. The CDR3 DNA reads as TGTGCCAGCAGTCAAAGCGCGACGGTCTCCTACGAGCAGTACTTC. Protein: CASSQSATVSYEQYF.